The present TCR beta chain was sequenced within a study of cytomegalovirus exposure and HLA in healthy donors. Study findings and constraints: In an earlier analysis, in approximately 630 donors, most V segments appeared productive either ~90% or ~30% of the time. For TCR beta chains, V- and J-gene trimming was later linked to a missense DCLRE1C variant. The study found most TCR sequences rare, yet found some public TCRs in many donors. Among TCR beta chains, those listed as cytomegalovirus-associated numbered more than 150.

The PCR used 60 Vbeta and 13 Jbeta primers. TCRdb's copy holds only in-frame clones and misses some; the assay was immunoSEQ multiplex PCR. The repertoire holds about 160,000 clones, approximately 88% seen once, with 1.2% in the top ten. This clone was counted only a few times. The antigen remains undetermined. The identical CDR3 is also encoded by other nucleotide sequences in the sample. V lost 2 bases to trimming and J lost 5 bases; unmatched junction nucleotides: 1. The CDR3 runs to 13 residues. Looked up from germline, CDR1 is SGHDT and CDR2 is YYEEEE. The rearrangement joins TRBV5-6 to TRBJ2-5; TRBD1 matches 9 bases. This TCR was recovered from a boy between 2 and 10 years old in good health and CMV-seronegative. The sequenced material came from PBMCs. CDR3 sequence: CASSFGQGETQYF. In DNA, the CDR3 is TGTGCCAGCAGCTTCGGACAGGGGGAGACCCAGTACTTC. Combining the CDR3 with reference TRBV5-6 and TRBJ2-5 gives the whole variable domain DAGVTQSPTHLIKTRGQQVTLRCSPKSGHDTVSWYQQALGQGPQFIFQYYEEEERQRGNFPDRFSGHQFPNYSSELNVNALLLGDSALYLCASSFGQGETQYFGPGTRLLVL.